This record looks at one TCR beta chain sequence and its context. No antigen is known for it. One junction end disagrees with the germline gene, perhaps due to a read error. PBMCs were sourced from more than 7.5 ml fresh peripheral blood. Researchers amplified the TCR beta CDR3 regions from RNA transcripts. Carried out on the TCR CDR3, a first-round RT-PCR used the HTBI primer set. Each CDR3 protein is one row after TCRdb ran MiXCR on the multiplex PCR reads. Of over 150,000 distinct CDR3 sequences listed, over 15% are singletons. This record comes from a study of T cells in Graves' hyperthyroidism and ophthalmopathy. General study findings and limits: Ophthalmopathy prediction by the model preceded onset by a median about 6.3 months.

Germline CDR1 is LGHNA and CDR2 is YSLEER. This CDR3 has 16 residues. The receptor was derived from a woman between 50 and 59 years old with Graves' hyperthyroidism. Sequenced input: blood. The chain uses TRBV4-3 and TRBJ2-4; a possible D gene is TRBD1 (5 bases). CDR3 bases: TGCGCCAACCAAACGAACAGGATCTTAGCCCAAAACATTCAGTACTTC. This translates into CANQTNRILAQNIQYF.